Included here is one T cell receptor (beta chain) sequence, with context. This specimen comes from a study of T cell responses to AZD1222 COVID-19 vaccine. CDR1 is ENHRY and CDR2 is SYGVKD in the germline V gene. The length of the CDR3 is 13 residues. The V gene lost 8 bases and the J gene lost 6 bases, with 16 bases spanning the gap. Generated by immunoSEQ multiplex PCR, the TCRdb table keeps only in-frame clones and is missing some. The repertoire consists of some 150,000 clones, with roughly 90% occurring once and the leading ten covering 1.5% to 2%. The gene calls are TRBV10-3 and TRBJ1-2, with D possibly being TRBD1 (5 bases). The sequence derives from an adult in good health. This specimen was peripheral blood, taken on day 0 of AZD1222 vaccination. The CDR3 DNA is TGTGCCATCGGTCAGAGGGGTTTTCATGGCTACACCTTC. It specifies CAIGQRGFHGYTF.